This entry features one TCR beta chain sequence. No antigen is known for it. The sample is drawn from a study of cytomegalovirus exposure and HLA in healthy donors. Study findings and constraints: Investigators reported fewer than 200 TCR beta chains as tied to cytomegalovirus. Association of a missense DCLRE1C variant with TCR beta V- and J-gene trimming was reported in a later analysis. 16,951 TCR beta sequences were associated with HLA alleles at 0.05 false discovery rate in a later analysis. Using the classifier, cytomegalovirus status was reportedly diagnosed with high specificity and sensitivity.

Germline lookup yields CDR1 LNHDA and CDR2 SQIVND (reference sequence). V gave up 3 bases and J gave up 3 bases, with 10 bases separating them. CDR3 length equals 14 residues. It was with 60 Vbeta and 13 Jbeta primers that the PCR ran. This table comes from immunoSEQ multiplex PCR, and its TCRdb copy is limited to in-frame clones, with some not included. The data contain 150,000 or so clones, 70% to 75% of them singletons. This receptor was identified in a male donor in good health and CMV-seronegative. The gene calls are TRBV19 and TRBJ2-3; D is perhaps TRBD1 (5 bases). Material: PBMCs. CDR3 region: CASSMGLETDTQYF. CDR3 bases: TGTGCCAGTAGTATGGGGCTAGAAACAGATACGCAGTATTTT.